This T cell receptor beta chain is from a study of prognosis after radiotherapy for stage I lung cancer (dated by TCRdb to about 2021). Regarding the study in general: Between early 2018 and 2019, 15 to 20 stage I NSCLC patients were enrolled in Nanjing, China. A total of around 38 blood samples from approximately 19 patients were sequenced, with one sample obtained before and one obtained after SBRT for each patient. Peripheral blood TCR beta repertoires were profiled in stage I NSCLC patients before and after stereotactic body radiotherapy, and the repertoires were related to distant failure. Among the enrolled patients, about 15 had newly diagnosed primary stage I lung tumors, while 5 or 6 had oligometastatic NSCLC following surgical resection of the primary tumor. SBRT was delivered in 3 to 5 fractions with a biologically effective dose of at least 100 Gy, and image-guided IMRT or VMAT was used for delivery. Every patient was deemed medically inoperable, around twelve because of comorbidities and over 5 because they refused surgery. Tumor histology was squamous cell carcinoma in seven patients and adenocarcinoma in about 12. After SBRT, distant metastases developed in about 20% of the 19 patients at a median of about seven months, while the remaining 15 patients had no significant progression. No patient received concurrent therapy alongside SBRT. The cohort included about a dozen men and 5 or 6 women, with a median age of roughly 74 years and a range of roughly 53 to 85 years. On the study overall, not on this receptor specifically: No determination of tumor specificity was made for expanded TCR clones. Unique TCR clone counts fell after SBRT (median 10,088 before versus several thousand after; Wilcoxon paired P=0.011). The study was limited by its small cohort and short follow-up, and the findings require independent validation. Differences by metastasis status were reportedly seen in TRBV and TRBJ usage frequencies, involving two V genes at baseline and, after SBRT, nine V genes and two J genes. None of the reported P values were adjusted for multiple comparisons. Post-SBRT Shannon entropy and its change from baseline were lower in patients who developed distant metastases; baseline Shannon entropy was not associated with metastases.

V has 5 bases trimmed and J has 0 bases trimmed; junction bases matching no gene number 9. The CDR3 sequence holds 16 residues, the cysteine and phenylalanine included. Of the read, only the CDR3 DNA is kept; its 48 bases are in frame from base 1. The sample holds many counts of this clonotype. Its antigen remains unidentified. The record has no base qualities; no much larger clone is one base away. No patient had a history of other malignancies or prior chemotherapy or radiotherapy, and all had node-negative disease on CT and PET/CT. At each of two time points, roughly 5.7 milliliters of peripheral venous blood were collected into EDTA tubes. Ficoll-Paque Plus density-gradient centrifugation was used to isolate PBMCs. Immediately after collection, samples were stored at -80 degrees C until analysis. Two rounds of multiplex PCR were performed to amplify the TCR beta CDR3 region from genomic DNA. In the first round of PCR, primers specific to each TRBV and TRBJ gene were used, and the primer sequences are filed in Chinese patent CN105087789A. Universal primers were used in the second PCR round. The Roche High Pure PCR Template Preparation Kit was used to extract genomic DNA from frozen PBMCs. Paired-end sequencing with 151 bp reads was performed on the libraries using an Illumina HiSeq 3000. From the authors' description of their analysis: CutAdapt was used to discard raw reads that did not contain the multiplex PCR primer sequences. Using PEAR, the high-quality paired reads were merged into contigs. By aligning each contig to reference sequences, MiXCR assigned the TRB V, D and J gene segments to that contig. CDR3 sequences were clustered by base quality and sequence similarity to remove sequencing errors. Shannon entropy normalized by the natural log of productive TCR sequence number was used as the measure of diversity. To get clonality, Shannon entropy was divided by the natural log of the number of unique clonotypes, and that result was subtracted from one. Progression-free survival cut-offs for repertoire metrics were chosen using the Youden index of ROC curves, with analyses run in R 3.5.3. Clones were called with MiXCR by TCRdb after fastp trimmed the public reads at Q25, and only in-frame beta chains were retained. Rows matching on CDR3 protein sequence are summarized as one entry with the most common DNA and genes. What appears here as the V and J calls and clone size reflects TCRdb's work, not the paper's. The sample table contains fewer than 40,000 distinct CDR3 sequences; only one count was recorded for roughly two fifths of them. The ten most abundant clones make up 15% of the sample.

The TCR sequence derives from a donor over 45 with non-small cell lung cancer. The chain is made from TRBV12-3 or TRBV12-4 and TRBJ2-7; 8 bases in the middle match TRBD1. Source: PBMCs, taken before or after stereotactic body radiation therapy (not recorded which). The CDR3 loop reads CASSPGRTGFSYEQYF. The DNA is TGTGCCAGCAGTCCAGGAAGGACAGGGTTCTCCTACGAGCAGTACTTC.